Presented here are 26 T cell receptor beta chains from one specimen sequenced in a study of spatial heterogeneity in lung cancer. Regarding the study as a whole: Tumoral mutation counts were tracked by counts of expanded intratumoral alpha and beta TCRs.

Time point meaning: sample taken at primary tumor resection. No antigen has been assigned to these receptors. TCRdb redid the calling of the 5' RACE reads with MiXCR, one entry per CDR3 protein. The sample records 12,000 or so distinct CDR3 sequences, under 6% being singletons. The input for sequencing was lung tumor tissue, taken at surgery. The source of these receptors is a male donor with early-stage non-small cell lung cancer.

This clonotype has only a few counts. Found in a library prepared for alpha chains, this beta chain is an off-target read, and its abundance has little meaning. The V and J genes are TRBV13 and TRBJ2-7; a possible D gene is TRBD1 (6 bases). CDR3 length equals 15 residues. Germline lookup yields CDR1 PRHDT and CDR2 FYEKMQ (reference sequence). V was cut by 4 bases and J by 3 bases, with 16 bases left in between. The CDR3 DNA reads TGTGCCAGCAGCTCAGTACAGACAGGATACTACGAGCAGTACTTC. Amino acid sequence: CASSSVQTGYYEQYF.

To note about this clonotype: Found in a library prepared for alpha chains, this beta chain is an off-target read, and its abundance has little meaning. The chain has TRBV5-1 and TRBJ1-1, with D possibly TRBD1 on 6 matching bases. CDR1 and CDR2 from the germline V gene are SGHRS and YFSETQ. V lost 0 bases to trimming and J lost 4 bases, with 10 bases between them. The CDR3 extends over 14 amino acids. CDR3 protein: CASSLAGGPTEAFF. In DNA form, the CDR3 reads TGCGCCAGCAGCTTGGCCGGGGGGCCCACTGAAGCTTTCTTT.

This clonotype appeared many times. This beta chain was picked up by a library intended for alpha chains and is off target, so its count carries little meaning. This chain links TRBV20-1 with TRBJ2-5; no reliable D call. CDR3 length: 12 residues. Germline lookup yields CDR1 DFQATT and CDR2 SNEGSKA (reference sequence). V was pared by 0 bases and J by 5 bases, with 7 bases between. This CDR3 reads CSAREGFETQYF. The CDR3 DNA reads TGCAGTGCTAGAGAAGGCTTTGAGACCCAGTACTTC.

This clonotype was seen repeatedly, ten times or more. A library prepared for alpha chains yielded this beta chain as an off-target read; its size is of little meaning. The chain links TRBV7-9 to TRBJ1-3, with 9 bases aligning to TRBD1. Trimming at V came to 4 bases and at J to 0 bases, leaving 10 bases not matched to a gene. CDR3 length: 18 residues. Germline CDR1 SEHNR, CDR2 FQNEAQ (reference sequence). CDR3 in amino acids: CASSSLPGQGDSGNTIYF. As DNA, the CDR3 is TGTGCCAGCAGCTCTCTCCCGGGACAGGGTGACTCTGGAAACACCATATATTTT.

This clonotype ranks as medium-sized. This beta chain lies outside the target of a library built for alpha chains; its clone size means little. The chain recombines TRBV5-1 with TRBJ2-2; D is unclear. Between the trimmed V and J ends, which lost 0 bases and 0 bases, there was a span of 3 bases. The germline CDR1 and CDR2 sequences are SGHRS and YFSETQ. This CDR3 contains 14 residues. The CDR3 DNA is TGCGCCAGCAGCTTGGTTTCGAACACCGGGGAGCTGTTTTTT. Its translation is CASSLVSNTGELFF.

At least ten counts were recorded for this clonotype. This beta chain is an off-target read within a library intended for alpha chains, so its frequency means little. The V and J genes are TRBV6-1 and TRBJ1-2; D is uncertain. The germline V gene encodes CDR1 MNHNS and CDR2 SASEGT. This CDR3 spans 13 amino acids. Trimming shortened V by 5 bases and J by 3 bases, and 10 bases separated the two germline ends. CDR3 amino acids: CASSLSSDYGYTF. The CDR3 DNA reads as TGTGCCAGCAGTCTGAGTTCCGACTATGGCTACACCTTC.

This clonotype was seen only a few times. This beta chain came through as a stray read in a library set up for alpha chains, and its size says little. Here the CDR3 reads CASSLHSNTEAFF. The DNA for the CDR3 is TGTGCCAGCAGTTTACATTCGAACACTGAAGCTTTCTTT. The V gene is TRBV12-3 or TRBV12-4, the J gene TRBJ1-1; no definite D call. Deletions cut 2 bases from V and 1 base from J, with 5 bases between. The CDR3 extends over 13 amino acids.

This clonotype was counted many times. Little can be read into the size of this beta chain, an off-target read in a library designed for alpha chains. V and J are TRBV7-2 and TRBJ2-5; 11 bases are a match to TRBD2. Per germline, CDR1 SGHTA and CDR2 FQGNSA. The CDR3 has 18 residues. J gave up 7 bases and V 0 bases, and 13 bases lay outside the gene matches. CDR3 protein: CASSLAVFSGGAIGTQYF. As DNA, the CDR3 is TGTGCCAGCAGCTTAGCGGTTTTTAGCGGGGGGGCCATAGGGACCCAGTACTTC. The whole variable domain, filled in from reference TRBV7-2 and TRBJ2-5, reads GAGVSQSPSNKVTEKGKDVELRCDPISGHTALYWYRQSLGQGLEFLIYFQGNSAPDKSGLPSDRFSAERTGGSVSTLTIQRTQQEDSAVYLCASSLAVFSGGAIGTQYFGPGTRLLVL.

Comments on this clonotype: A library prepared for alpha chains yielded this beta chain as an off-target read; its size is of little meaning. This chain links TRBV7-2 with TRBJ1-2; TRBD1 is a possible D gene (6 bases). The CDR3 is 15 amino acids. The germline gives CDR1 SGHTA, CDR2 FQGNSA. The V end lost 1 base, the J end lost 0 bases, and 9 bases lay between the germline ends. Here the CDR3 reads CASSLGHRANYGYTF. As DNA, the CDR3 is TGTGCCAGCAGCTTAGGTCACAGGGCTAACTATGGCTACACCTTC.

This clonotype has a count of ten or more. This beta chain appears as a stray read in a library generated for alpha chains; its size is not informative. CDR3 DNA sequence: TGTGCCAGCAGCGTAGCTGGGCGGTTCGGTGAGCAGTTCTTC. It yields the protein CASSVAGRFGEQFF. This chain connects TRBV9 to TRBJ2-1, with D unclear. The germline CDR1 and CDR2 sequences are SGDLS and YYNGEE. The V end was cut by 0 bases, the J end by 9 bases, with 13 bases between. The CDR3 consists of 14 residues.

This clonotype has ten or more counts. This beta chain is off target for a library built for alpha chains, so its abundance means little. This rearrangement joins TRBV5-1 to TRBJ1-4; 9 positions agree with TRBD1. CDR1 is SGHRS, CDR2 YFSETQ, per germline. There are 14 residues in the CDR3. V was pared by 3 bases and J by 8 bases, with 5 bases of the junction left unmatched. CDR3 protein: CASSSRTGAEKLFF. In DNA form, the CDR3 reads TGCGCCAGCAGCTCAAGGACAGGGGCGGAAAAACTGTTTTTT.

This clonotype was seen many times. This beta chain lies outside the target of a library built for alpha chains; its clone size means little. This chain links TRBV5-4 with TRBJ1-2; D is undetermined. Trimming took 0 bases from V and 2 from J, leaving 5 bases between them. This CDR3 has 13 amino acids. Germline V gene lookup returns CDR1 SGHNT and CDR2 YYREEE (reference sequence). The CDR3, as DNA: TGTGCCAGCAGCTTGGACGGCAACTATGGCTACACCTTC. Translating it yields CASSLDGNYGYTF.

The sample holds many counts of this clonotype. As an off-target read in a library built for alpha chains, this beta chain has a frequency of little significance. The chain joins TRBV27 to TRBJ2-7, with a possible D match to TRBD1 (6 bases). Germline-derived CDR1 and CDR2 are MNHEY and SMNVEV (reference sequence). The CDR3 runs to 17 residues. V shed 4 bases and J shed 4 bases, with 23 bases lying between them. The CDR3 nucleotides read TGTGCCAGCAGTTATGCGGCAGGGGTTAATCTCGTTTACGAGCAGTACTTC. Encoded protein: CASSYAAGVNLVYEQYF.

As to this clonotype: The size of this beta chain means little, since it is a stray read in a library made for alpha chains. The rearrangement joins TRBV7-9 to TRBJ2-3; no reliable D call. The CDR3 is made up of 11 amino acids. Trimming left V 1 base short and J 8 bases short, with 4 bases between. Germline V gene sequence: CDR1 SEHNR, CDR2 FQNEAQ (reference sequence). The CDR3 coding sequence is TGTGCCAGCAGCTTAGTGGGTACGCAGTATTTT. It specifies CASSLVGTQYF.

This clonotype has ten or more counts. The library was designed around alpha chains, so this beta chain is a stray read whose abundance carries little weight. The chain links TRBV4-2 to TRBJ2-2; possibly TRBD1 for D (5 bases). CDR1 LGHNA and CDR2 YNFKEQ come from the germline V gene. V was pared by 1 base and J by 4 bases, with 10 bases between. There are 15 residues in the CDR3. DNA of the CDR3: TGTGCCAGCAGCCAAGCCCTGCAGGGCACCGGGGAGCTGTTTTTT. Its translation is CASSQALQGTGELFF.

Note on this clonotype: This beta chain turned up in a library designed for alpha chains; as an off-target read, its abundance says little. The gene calls are TRBV7-2 and TRBJ2-7; D not certain. The germline V and J ends were trimmed by 4 bases and 0 bases, with 16 bases remaining between them. Germline V lookup: CDR1 SGHTA, CDR2 FQGNSA. The CDR3 length is 16 residues. The CDR3 DNA sequence: TGTGCCAGCAGCTCTACTCGACTGCTGAGCTCCTACGAGCAGTACTTC. Its translation is CASSSTRLLSSYEQYF.

Sample share makes this clonotype large. This beta chain appears as a stray read in a library generated for alpha chains; its size is not informative. This rearrangement joins TRBV10-3 to TRBJ2-5, with D possibly TRBD1 on 5 matching bases. The CDR3 length is 17 residues. Germline values: CDR1 ENHRY, CDR2 SYGVKD. Trimming took 4 bases from V and 3 from J, leaving 21 bases between them. This CDR3 is CAISGPGFGAKKETQYF. DNA for the CDR3: TGTGCCATCAGTGGGCCAGGGTTTGGTGCGAAGAAAGAGACCCAGTACTTC.

Points on this clonotype: The library was prepared for alpha chains; this beta chain is a stray read, so its frequency means little. The rearrangement joins TRBV4-2 to TRBJ1-2, with 10 bases aligning to TRBD1. Unmatched junction bases numbered 3, after V lost 2 bases and J lost 3 bases. The CDR3 contains 15 residues. In germline, CDR1 is LGHNA, CDR2 YNFKEQ. The CDR3 here is CASSQRQGADYGYTF. The CDR3 DNA reads TGTGCCAGCAGCCAACGACAGGGGGCGGACTATGGCTACACCTTC.

This clonotype was seen many times. Because this beta chain is a stray read in a library intended to capture alpha chains, its abundance should not be given much weight. J is TRBJ2-7 and V is TRBV11-2; 8 bases line up with TRBD1. CDR3 length: 15 residues. CDR1 and CDR2 from the germline V gene are SGHAT and FQNNGV. Unmatched junction bases numbered 3, after V lost 0 bases and J lost 2 bases. CDR3 in amino acids: CASSLETGDTYEQYF. DNA of the CDR3: TGTGCCAGCAGCTTAGAGACAGGGGACACCTACGAGCAGTACTTC.

This clonotype occurred many times. As an off-target read in a library built for alpha chains, this beta chain has a frequency of little significance. The chain has TRBV6-2 or TRBV6-3 and TRBJ1-2; 9 bases are a match to TRBD1. The CDR3 loop spans 15 amino acids. V shed 2 bases and J 6 bases; nucleotides not matched to a gene: 7. Looked up from germline, CDR1 is MNHEY and CDR2 is SVGEGT. The CDR3 reads CASSYRRTGENGYTF. In DNA form, the CDR3 reads TGTGCCAGCAGTTACCGACGGACAGGGGAGAATGGCTACACCTTC.

This clonotype was observed many times. The library was built for alpha chains, so this beta chain is an off-target read and its size means little. The chain employs TRBV12-2 and TRBJ1-6. TRBV12-2 is reported as a pseudogene. The CDR3 totals 13 residues. This chain's CDR3 is CASREAYNSPLHF. The CDR3 DNA sequence: TGTGCAAGTCGCGAGGCGTATAATTCACCCCTCCACTTT.

Ten or more counts support this clonotype. This beta chain appears as a stray read in a library generated for alpha chains; its size is not informative. The chain combines TRBV5-1 with TRBJ2-7; unclear D gene. CDR1 is SGHRS and CDR2 is YFSETQ in the germline V gene. V lost 3 bases to trimming and J lost 2 bases, with 9 bases between them. This CDR3 is built from 13 residues. The CDR3 protein is CASSSRGTYEQYF. The CDR3 region has the DNA TGCGCCAGCAGCTCCCGAGGAACCTACGAGCAGTACTTC.

In regard to this clonotype: The library was designed around alpha chains, so this beta chain is a stray read whose abundance carries little weight. The rearrangement uses TRBV7-9 and TRBJ2-1; tentative D call: TRBD2 (5 bases). With 5 bases removed from V and 8 bases from J, the gap between germline ends came to 13 bases. The CDR3 is 13 amino acids. CDR1 is SEHNR, CDR2 FQNEAQ, per germline (reference sequence). CDR3 DNA sequence: TGTGCCAGCAGCCCCGAGGAGGCCTATGAGCAGTTCTTC. It translates to CASSPEEAYEQFF.

In this sample, this clonotype turned up many times. For a library built for alpha chains, this beta chain is a stray read; little rests on its size. The V gene is TRBV2, the J gene TRBJ1-6; no definite D call. Trimming took off 1 base at V and 7 bases at J, with 14 bases between the two ends. Looked up from germline, CDR1 is SNHLY and CDR2 is FYNNEI. This CDR3 is 16 amino acids long. In nucleotides, the CDR3 is TGTGCCAGCAGTGAAGGCGGGGTGGGCAGGAATTCACCCCTCCACTTT. It translates to CASSEGGVGRNSPLHF.

This clonotype was seen more than once but under ten times. In a library made to pick up alpha chains, this beta chain is a stray read with a size that means little. The CDR3 region is CASSRLLGRYNSPLHF. The CDR3 DNA sequence: TGTGCCAGCAGCCGTTTGTTGGGACGGTATAATTCACCCCTCCACTTT. The chain is built from TRBV11-2 and TRBJ1-6; possibly TRBD1 for D (5 bases). Germline-derived CDR1 and CDR2 are SGHAT and FQNNGV. The CDR3 length is 16 residues. Trimming took off 5 bases at V and 4 bases at J, with 15 bases between the two ends.

This clonotype was recorded many times. Being off target in a library aimed at alpha chains, this beta chain has a size of little meaning. This chain links TRBV7-2 with TRBJ1-1; D possibly corresponds to TRBD1 (6 bases). V gave up 5 bases and J gave up 6 bases, with 13 bases separating them. Looked up from germline, CDR1 is SGHTA and CDR2 is FQGNSA. This CDR3 contains 13 residues. CDR3 sequence reads: CASSQREGAEAFF. Here the CDR3 DNA reads TGTGCCAGCAGCCAAAGAGAGGGGGCTGAAGCTTTCTTT.